These 5 T cell receptor beta chains were all obtained from the same sample, sequenced in a study of OX40 agonist ivuxolimab in advanced cancers. Sequenced by immunoSEQ multiplex PCR; TCRdb stores in-frame clones only, minus some. The sample shows approximately 77,000 clones, 85% of them seen only once. The source was CD4+ or CD8+ T cells sorted from blood, collected in a trial of the OX40 agonist ivuxolimab. Every receptor here comes from an adult with an advanced solid tumor such as melanoma, head and neck, liver or kidney cancer.

This clone was recorded once. The J gene is TRBJ1-2, the V gene TRBV7-3, with D possibly matching TRBD1 (5 bases). Germline CDR1 is SGHTA and CDR2 is FQGTGA. The CDR3 consists of 14 residues. Trimming left V 7 bases short and J 4 bases short, with 16 bases between. CDR3 coding DNA: TGTGCCAGCAACCCCGGTGGCAGGGCCTATGGCTACACCTTC. It is translated as CASNPGGRAYGYTF.

The chain employs TRBV19 and TRBJ1-4; TRBD1 matches at 8 bases. The ends lost 8 bases at V and 8 bases at J; junction bases unmatched: 7. CDR1 is LNHDA and CDR2 is SQIVND in the germline V gene (reference sequence). The CDR3 contains 13 residues. This chain's CDR3 is CASADREREKLFF. The CDR3 region has the DNA TGTGCCAGTGCGGACAGGGAGAGGGAAAAACTGTTTTTT.

This clone was counted a few times. The chain employs TRBV5-4 and TRBJ2-5, with 8 nucleotides matching TRBD2. The CDR3 contains 16 residues. The germline CDR1 and CDR2 sequences are SGHNT and YYREEE (reference sequence). Trimming at V came to 4 bases and at J to 2 bases, leaving 10 bases not matched to a gene. CDR3 coding DNA: TGTGCCAGCAGCCTGACCATAGCGGGGCCACAAGAGACCCAGTACTTC. Protein product: CASSLTIAGPQETQYF.

The rearrangement links TRBV7-2 to TRBJ2-5, with TRBD2 matching over 10 bases. This CDR3 is 15 amino acids long. CDR1 and CDR2 from the germline V gene are SGHTA and FQGNSA. Losses at the gene ends were 5 bases for V and 4 bases for J; bases not matched to a gene: 7. DNA of the CDR3: TGTGCCAGCAGCCCTAGCGGGGGACCCTTAGAGACCCAGTACTTC. The encoded protein is CASSPSGGPLETQYF.

The chain employs TRBV21-1 and TRBJ1-1. TRBV21-1 is a listed pseudogene. CDR3 size: 11 residues. The DNA for the CDR3 is TGTGCCACCCTCAAGTGGACTGAAGCTTTCTTT. It codes for CATLKWTEAFF.